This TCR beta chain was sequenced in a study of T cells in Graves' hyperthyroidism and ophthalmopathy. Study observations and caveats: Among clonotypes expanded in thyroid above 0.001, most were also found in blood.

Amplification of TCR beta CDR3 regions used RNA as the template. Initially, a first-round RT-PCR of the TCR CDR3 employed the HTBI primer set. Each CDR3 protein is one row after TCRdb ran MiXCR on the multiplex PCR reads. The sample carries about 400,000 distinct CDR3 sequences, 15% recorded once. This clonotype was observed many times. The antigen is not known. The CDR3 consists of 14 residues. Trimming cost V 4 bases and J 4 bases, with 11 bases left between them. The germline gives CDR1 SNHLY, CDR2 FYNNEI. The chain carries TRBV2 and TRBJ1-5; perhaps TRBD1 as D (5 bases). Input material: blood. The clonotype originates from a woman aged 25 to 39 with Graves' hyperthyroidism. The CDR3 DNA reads TGTGCCAGCAGTGGAGGTCCAGGGAATCAGCCCCAGCATTTT. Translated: CASSGGPGNQPQHF.